The 30 T cell receptor beta chains listed next were all sequenced from one sample in a study of T cells in Graves' hyperthyroidism and ophthalmopathy. Regions amplified from RNA transcripts were the TCR beta CDR3 regions. TCR CDR3 regions were first amplified by RT-PCR with HTBI primers. TCRdb re-called the multiplex PCR reads with MiXCR, one entry per CDR3 protein. The table records 550,000 to 700,000 distinct CDR3 sequences, 35% to 55% of them present only once. The sequencing sample was made of peripheral blood or thyroid tissue (not recorded which). The receptors shown here come from an adult woman with Graves' disease, either hyperthyroidism or ophthalmopathy (not recorded which).

The chain links TRBV20-1 to TRBJ1-1; D might be TRBD1 (5 bases). Germline assignment: CDR1 DFQATT and CDR2 SNEGSKA (reference sequence). CDR3 length: 14 residues. V dropped 1 base and J dropped 8 bases, with 17 bases sitting between them. The CDR3 spells CSARGTSRELEAFF. CDR3 in DNA: TGCAGTGCTAGAGGGACTAGCAGGGAGCTAGAAGCTTTCTTT.

The rearrangement joins TRBV10-3 to TRBJ1-2; weak D call: TRBD1 (6 bases). The ends were cut back, 8 bases at V and 6 bases at J, with 22 bases in the middle. This CDR3 is 15 amino acids long. Germline CDR1 and CDR2: ENHRY and SYGVKD. CDR3 region: CAIASSLEAGDGYTF. CDR3 nucleotides: TGTGCCATCGCCAGCAGCTTGGAGGCAGGGGATGGCTACACCTTC.

This clonotype was recorded at least ten times. The chain has TRBV6-5 and TRBJ2-2; the D gene is possibly TRBD2 (5 bases). V was trimmed by 8 bases and J by 3 bases, leaving 7 bases between them. Germline CDR1 is MNHEY and CDR2 is SVGAGI. The CDR3 loop spans 12 amino acids. The CDR3 spells CASSSHTGELFF. In DNA form, the CDR3 reads TGTGCCAGCTCTAGCCACACCGGGGAGCTGTTTTTT.

CDR3 region: CASRSGTGMILREQYF. The CDR3 bases are TGTGCCAGCAGGTCTGGGACAGGGATGATTCTACGGGAGCAGTACTTC. The gene calls are TRBV7-8 and TRBJ2-7, with TRBD1 identical over 9 bases. The CDR3 covers 16 residues. V lost 6 bases, J lost 7 bases, and 16 bases stayed unmatched. The V gene's germline CDR1 is SGHVS and CDR2 FQNEAQ.

This clonotype was seen many times. The chain has TRBV19 and TRBJ2-7, with D tentatively TRBD1 (5 bases). CDR3 length equals 13 residues. Trimming took off 3 bases at V and 3 bases at J, with 9 bases between the two ends. Germline CDR1 is LNHDA and CDR2 is SQIVND (reference sequence). CDR3 coding DNA: TGTGCCAGTAGTATGGGGCTTTTCTACGAGCAGTACTTC. Its translation: CASSMGLFYEQYF.

This clonotype was detected ten times or more. In nucleotides, the CDR3 is TGTGCCAGCTTCAGGGACAGGGAAAGCACTGAAGCTTTCTTT. This sequence encodes CASFRDRESTEAFF. The V and J genes are TRBV11-2 and TRBJ1-1, with TRBD1 identical over 9 bases. CDR3 length: 14 amino acids. Losses at the gene ends were 8 bases for V and 4 bases for J; bases not matched to a gene: 8. Germline CDR1 reads SGHAT; CDR2 reads FQNNGV.

In this sample, this clonotype turned up many times. The genes are TRBV28 and TRBJ1-1; TRBD1 is a possible D gene (6 bases). This CDR3 has 15 residues. V was pared by 8 bases and J by 1 base, with 17 bases between. Germline assignment: CDR1 MDHEN and CDR2 SYDVKM. CDR3 residues: CASQGVGGANTEAFF. CDR3 bases: TGTGCCAGCCAAGGCGTTGGGGGGGCGAACACTGAAGCTTTCTTT. Drawing the rest from reference TRBV28 and TRBJ1-1, the complete variable domain is DVKVTQSSRYLVKRTGEKVFLECVQDMDHENMFWYRQDPGLGLRLIYFSYDVKMKEKGDIPEGYSVSREKKERFSLILESASTNQTSMYLCASQGVGGANTEAFFGQGTRLTVV.

This clonotype was counted many times. The chain recombines TRBV7-3 with TRBJ2-5, with D tentatively TRBD1 or TRBD2 (5 bases each). V was shortened by 5 bases and J by 5 bases, with 12 bases between the two germline ends. In germline, CDR1 is SGHTA, CDR2 FQGTGA. This CDR3 is built from 13 residues. The CDR3 DNA reads TGTGCCAGCAGCAGGGACCGCACGGAGACCCAGTACTTC. Translation gives CASSRDRTETQYF.

In its sample, this clonotype was seen a few times. In DNA form, the CDR3 reads TGTGCCAGCAGCTCCATGGGCGGGTACCAAGAGACCCAGTACTTC. Protein: CASSSMGGYQETQYF. The chain is built from TRBV7-9 and TRBJ2-5; D may be TRBD2 (5 bases). Germline loops: CDR1 SEHNR, CDR2 FQNEAQ (reference sequence). Trimming took off 4 bases at V and 0 bases at J, with 12 bases between the two ends. The CDR3 totals 15 residues.

This clonotype was picked up many times. This sequence joins TRBV20-1 and TRBJ2-5; 11 nucleotides agree with TRBD2. CDR3 length equals 17 residues. The trim removed 3 bases at V and 4 bases at J, leaving 13 bases unmatched. CDR1 and CDR2 from the germline V gene are DFQATT and SNEGSKA (reference sequence). The DNA for the CDR3 is TGCAGTGCTAGTCGCCTAGCGGGAGGAGTTTGGGGAGAGACCCAGTACTTC. Translating it yields CSASRLAGGVWGETQYF.

As for this clonotype: Possible read error: a much larger clone is one base away. The genes are TRBV7-9 and TRBJ2-7; 12 bases align to TRBD1. This CDR3 spans 14 amino acids. V shed 5 bases and J 9 bases; nucleotides not matched to a gene: 8. From germline, CDR1 is SEHNR and CDR2 FQNEAQ (reference sequence). In DNA, the CDR3 is TGTGCCAGCAGCCCGGGACAGGGGGCTATAGGGCAGTACTTC. This encodes CASSPGQGAIGQYF.

This clonotype occurred many times. The chain links TRBV10-3 to TRBJ1-2; 10 bases fit TRBD1. Germline V CDR1 and CDR2: ENHRY, SYGVKD. Trimming at V came to 3 bases and at J to 4 bases, leaving 5 bases not matched to a gene. The CDR3 extends over 15 amino acids. The CDR3 loop reads CAISEGTGDIYGYTF. DNA for the CDR3: TGTGCCATCAGTGAAGGGACAGGGGATATCTATGGCTACACCTTC.

This clonotype has ten or more counts. The chain employs TRBV5-1 and TRBJ2-7; 7 nucleotides match TRBD2. V lost 2 bases, J lost 5 bases, and 7 bases stayed unmatched. Germline-derived CDR1 and CDR2 are SGHRS and YFSETQ. This CDR3 region has 14 residues. CDR3: CASSLLAPEDEQYF. CDR3 nucleotide sequence: TGCGCCAGCAGCTTACTAGCGCCCGAGGACGAGCAGTACTTC.

The genes are TRBV20-1 and TRBJ1-6; the D gene is possibly TRBD1 (5 bases). Per the germline V gene, CDR1 is DFQATT and CDR2 is SNEGSKA (reference sequence). The V end was cut by 6 bases, the J end by 8 bases, with 20 bases between. The CDR3 is made up of 15 amino acids. CDR3 DNA sequence: TGCAGTGCGACGAAGGACGGGCCGGGGGATTCACCCCTCCACTTT. It translates to CSATKDGPGDSPLHF.

V gene TRBV10-3 combines with J gene TRBJ2-7, with 9 bases lining up with TRBD1. From germline, CDR1 is ENHRY and CDR2 SYGVKD. The V segment lost 9 bases and the J segment 7 bases; nucleotides outside the gene matches: 13. This CDR3 is 14 amino acids long. The CDR3 nucleotides read TGTGCCATTGGGACAGGGAGAGTGACCGGGGAGCAGTACTTC. Protein: CAIGTGRVTGEQYF.

The V gene is TRBV25-1, the J gene TRBJ2-7; D may be TRBD2 (5 bases). The V gene's germline CDR1 is MGHDK and CDR2 SYGVNS. Trimming took off 6 bases at V and 6 bases at J, with 18 bases between the two ends. CDR3 size: 14 residues. CDR3 residues: CASSLETGYGEQYF. The CDR3 nucleotides read TGTGCCAGCAGCTTAGAAACGGGGTACGGCGAGCAGTACTTC.

This clonotype was counted many times. This rearrangement joins TRBV29-1 to TRBJ2-5; the match to TRBD1 covers 10 bases. This CDR3 spans 13 amino acids. Germline CDR1 SQVTM, CDR2 ANQGSEA. V gave up 4 bases and J gave up 5 bases; unmatched junction bases: 4. The CDR3 coding sequence is TGCAGCGTTGGGACAGGGGGATTCGAGACCCAGTACTTC. Protein: CSVGTGGFETQYF.

This clonotype occurred many times. The rearrangement links TRBV6-1 to TRBJ2-7; D ambiguous. This CDR3 is 12 amino acids long. The V end was cut by 2 bases, the J end by 4 bases, with 6 bases between. CDR1 and CDR2 from the germline V gene are MNHNS and SASEGT. CDR3 residues: CASSENPYEQYF. In DNA form, the CDR3 reads TGTGCCAGCAGTGAAAACCCTTACGAGCAGTACTTC.

This clonotype was picked up many times. The chain joins TRBV7-9 to TRBJ2-6; D ambiguous. Germline-derived CDR1 and CDR2 are SEHNR and FQNEAQ (reference sequence). Trimming shortened V by 7 bases and J by 0 bases, and 10 bases separated the two germline ends. CDR3 length equals 15 residues. This CDR3 is CASTPPASGANVLTF. The CDR3, as DNA: TGTGCCAGCACCCCCCCTGCCTCTGGGGCCAACGTCCTGACTTTC. Looking up the rest from reference TRBV7-9 and TRBJ2-6 gives the full variable domain: DTGVSQNPRHKITKRGQNVTFRCDPISEHNRLYWYRQTLGQGPEFLTYFQNEAQLEKSRLLSDRFSAERPKGSFSTLEIQRTEQGDSAMYLCASTPPASGANVLTFGAGSRLTVL.

This clonotype has ten or more counts. The rearrangement uses TRBV9 and TRBJ1-3; the D is unclear. Germline values: CDR1 SGDLS, CDR2 YYNGEE. V was clipped by 0 bases and J by 3 bases, with 7 bases between them. This CDR3 contains 14 residues. The CDR3 loop reads CASSVDWGGNTIYF. The CDR3 DNA sequence: TGTGCCAGCAGCGTAGATTGGGGTGGAAACACCATATATTTT.

This clonotype was observed at least ten times. The chain combines TRBV5-1 with TRBJ1-3; D not certain. The CDR3 runs to 15 residues. V shed 0 bases and J shed 2 bases, with 9 bases lying between them. Germline assignment: CDR1 SGHRS and CDR2 YFSETQ. The CDR3 sequence: CASSLDGFTGNTIYF. CDR3 bases: TGCGCCAGCAGCTTGGACGGTTTTACTGGAAACACCATATATTTT. Together with reference TRBV5-1 and TRBJ1-3, the CDR3 gives the full variable domain: KAGVTQTPRYLIKTRGQQVTLSCSPISGHRSVSWYQQTPGQGLQFLFEYFSETQRNKGNFPGRFSGRQFSNSRSEMNVSTLELGDSALYLCASSLDGFTGNTIYFGEGSWLTVV.

The V call is TRBV2, the J call TRBJ2-5; perhaps TRBD2 as D (5 bases). Between the trimmed V and J ends, which lost 8 bases and 10 bases, there was a span of 14 bases. Germline CDR1 and CDR2: SNHLY and FYNNEI. The CDR3 runs to 11 residues. CDR3 bases: TGTGCCAGCCTGAGGGTGGGGAGCCAGTACTTC. This encodes CASLRVGSQYF.

This clonotype was detected many times. The rearrangement joins TRBV5-1 to TRBJ2-7; 12 bases are shared with TRBD2. After removal of 3 bases from V and 6 bases from J, the junction contained 7 bases not matched to a gene. Looked up from germline, CDR1 is SGHRS and CDR2 is YFSETQ. The CDR3 length is 15 residues. Here the CDR3 reads CASSSGLAGPLEQYF. Here the CDR3 DNA reads TGCGCCAGCAGCTCCGGACTAGCGGGGCCGCTCGAGCAGTACTTC. The variable domain in full, with the rest retrieved from reference TRBV5-1 and TRBJ2-7, is KAGVTQTPRYLIKTRGQQVTLSCSPISGHRSVSWYQQTPGQGLQFLFEYFSETQRNKGNFPGRFSGRQFSNSRSEMNVSTLELGDSALYLCASSSGLAGPLEQYFGPGTRLTVT.

The chain is built from TRBV2 and TRBJ1-5; 12 bases line up with TRBD1. Germline trimming cut 4 bases from V and 4 bases from J; bases unmatched to any gene: 5. The length of the CDR3 is 16 residues. The germline V gene has CDR1 SNHLY and CDR2 FYNNEI. The CDR3 region is CASSVRGQGANQPQHF. In nucleotides, the CDR3 is TGTGCCAGCAGTGTTCGGGGACAGGGGGCTAATCAGCCCCAGCATTTT. Full variable domain (rest looked up from reference TRBV2 and TRBJ1-5): EPEVTQTPSHQVTQMGQEVILRCVPISNHLYFYWYRQILGQKVEFLVSFYNNEISEKSEIFDDQFSVERPDGSNFTLKIRSTKLEDSAMYFCASSVRGQGANQPQHFGDGTRLSIL.

The rearrangement links TRBV15 to TRBJ2-7; the D is unclear. The CDR3 contains 13 residues. The V end lost 0 bases, the J end lost 6 bases, and 9 bases lay between the germline ends. Germline CDR1 LNHNV, CDR2 YYDKDF (reference sequence). CDR3: CATSREGRSEQYF. CDR3 DNA: TGTGCCACCAGCAGAGAAGGGCGGAGCGAGCAGTACTTC.

This clonotype showed up many times. This chain uses TRBV12-3 or TRBV12-4 with TRBJ1-5; D gene unclear. The V gene lost 1 base and the J gene lost 7 bases, with 14 bases spanning the gap. The CDR3 is 15 residues long. DNA for the CDR3: TGTGCCAGCAGTTTAGATCAGAGCTCGAGGCAGCCCCAGCATTTT. This codes for CASSLDQSSRQPQHF.

This clonotype was found a few times. The genes are TRBV15 and TRBJ1-1, with a tentative D call TRBD1 (5 bases). With 0 bases removed from V and 4 bases from J, the gap between germline ends came to 12 bases. This CDR3 is built from 15 residues. From germline, CDR1 is LNHNV and CDR2 YYDKDF (reference sequence). CDR3 nucleotide sequence: TGTGCCACCAGCAGAGACCGGGGGGGGAGCACTGAAGCTTTCTTT. Its translation: CATSRDRGGSTEAFF.

This clonotype was counted at least ten times. This chain uses TRBV7-2 with TRBJ1-5, with TRBD1 as a possible D gene (6 bases). CDR3 size: 13 residues. The V gene's germline CDR1 is SGHTA and CDR2 FQGNSA. V dropped 4 bases and J dropped 2 bases, with 6 bases sitting between them. In nucleotides, the CDR3 is TGTGCCAGCAGCTACAGGGGCAATCAGCCCCAGCATTTT. Translated, it gives CASSYRGNQPQHF.

The V gene is TRBV19, the J gene TRBJ1-4; 7 bases are shared with TRBD1. Looked up from germline, CDR1 is LNHDA and CDR2 is SQIVND (reference sequence). The CDR3 runs 15 residues. The V and J ends lost 4 bases and 6 bases, in that order; junction bases with no gene match: 8. The CDR3 DNA is TGTGCCAGTAGTACACACAGGGGTGTGGATGAAAAACTGTTTTTT. Translating gives CASSTHRGVDEKLFF.

This clonotype has only a few counts. This chain joins TRBV30 and TRBJ1-5, with D tentatively TRBD1 (6 bases). Trimming took off 3 bases at V and 1 base at J, with 10 bases between the two ends. This CDR3 contains 14 residues. Germline lookup yields CDR1 GTSNPN and CDR2 SVGIG (reference sequence). CDR3 loop: CAWSYRESNQPQHF. The CDR3 DNA sequence: TGTGCCTGGAGCTACAGGGAAAGCAATCAGCCCCAGCATTTT.